This T cell receptor beta chain was identified during a study of blood T cell repertoires in COVID-19 (dated by TCRdb to about 2020). As for the study more broadly: Samples from collaborators originated in the United States, Italy and Spain and spanned both the acute and convalescent phases of COVID-19. The material from the prospective study consisted of cDNA or gDNA derived from T cells, B-cell-depleted T cells, or PBMCs. The dataset comprised deeply sampled blood TCRbeta repertoires from subjects exposed to, actively infected with, or recovered from COVID-19. The repertoires were made available in a free public database intended to serve as a resource for research on the immune response to SARS-CoV-2. The samples were drawn from two sources: the first 160 participants of the ongoing ImmuneRACE study, and 1,200 or so subjects contributed by 6 global collaborators. Nearly every sample came with metadata listing a de-identified subject ID, COVID-19 status, age in years and sex. Where available, HLA class I and class II types were obtained from metadata supplied by the sample provider rather than from assay-based typing.

Beyond this particular receptor, the publication reports: The amount of clinical and demographic metadata varied by source and participant and was provided uncurated.

TCRbeta CDR3 regions were amplified from genomic DNA by means of the immunoSEQ Assay, a bias-controlled multiplex PCR. The published analysis was carried out like this. Within the assay, amplification of reference gene primers was used to estimate how many nucleated cells each sample contained. Sequence reads were collapsed and filtered to measure the absolute abundance of every unique TCRbeta CDR3 rearrangement. For each sample, productive Simpson clonality was calculated by taking the square root of Simpson's diversity index across productive rearrangements. The source is immuneACCESS, and TCRdb retained only in-frame sequences with V and J called. Part of the clones is not carried over; for the studies checked, unresolved V genes explain less than half of this, and the remainder is unexplained. V, J and clone size were drawn from that table, and D and trimming were deduced from the DNA. For this sample the table gives 400,000 to 500,000 clones, of which roughly 85% were detected only once. The biggest ten clones account for 1.4% to 1.5% of the sample.

V and J are truncated by 1 base and 4 bases respectively, leaving an intervening sequence of 8 bases. For CDR1 and CDR2, the germline V gene lists SGHTA and FQGNSA. The CDR3 runs 13 residues from the cysteine to the phenylalanine. Only CDR3 DNA is held: 39 bases, read in frame from base 1. In regard to this clone: The clone's antigen remains unknown. Base qualities were left out, and no much larger clone turns up one base away.

Whole blood was collected in K2EDTA tubes by collaborating institutions according to the institutions' own protocols. Collaborator samples were shipped for TCRbeta analysis as frozen whole blood, isolated PBMCs, or DNA extracted from either sample type. The specimen was peripheral blood. This receptor was identified in a woman in her twenties or thirties with active or convalescent COVID-19. The V and J genes are TRBV7-2 and TRBJ2-7; the D gene cannot be resolved reliably. The CDR3 region has the sequence CASSLGARYEQYF. The DNA sequence follows: TGTGCCAGCAGCTTAGGAGCTAGATACGAGCAGTACTTC.